Sequencing of this T cell receptor beta chain was carried out in a study of blood T cell repertoires in COVID-19. Study at large: Samples representing acute and convalescent COVID-19 were sourced from the United States, Italy and Spain. The cDNA or gDNA used as material had been derived from T cells, B-cell-depleted T cells, or PBMCs.

Authors' methods: Reference gene primer amplification yielded estimated nucleated cell counts. TCRdb keeps only in-frame clones here, not all; method: immunoSEQ multiplex PCR. Clonal size and the V and J genes are those of that table, whereas D and trimming came from the DNA. The sample contains about 200,000 clones, around 86% of which appear only once. The CDR3 length is 16 residues. The V gene's germline CDR1 is SGHTA and CDR2 FQGTGA. Germline trimming cut 5 bases from V and 10 bases from J; bases unmatched to any gene: 15. The sequence derives from a man in his 60s with acute or convalescent COVID-19. Sequencing was performed on peripheral blood. The chain links TRBV7-3 to TRBJ2-1; 9 nucleotides line up with TRBD2. DNA for the CDR3: TGTGCCAGCAGCCCCCGGACTAGCGTGGGGGGGAGGGAGCAGTTCTTC. The encoded protein is CASSPRTSVGGREQFF.